The clone carrying this T cell receptor (beta chain) was counted ten times or more. MiXCR was run by TCRdb on the 5' RACE reads, yielding one entry per CDR3 protein. The data hold fewer than 35,000 distinct CDR3 sequences, with approximately 4.3% observed a single time. This specimen belongs to a study of neurological immune-mediated disorders. The CDR3 spans 13 residues. V was cut by 4 bases and J by 9 bases, with 17 bases left in between. The germline gives CDR1 SGHNT, CDR2 YYREEE (reference sequence). 2 million unsorted PBMCs were stored in RNAlater at -80 °C before RNA extraction. The chain couples TRBV5-4 to TRBJ2-7; D is possibly TRBD2 (6 bases). Sequenced sample: PBMCs. This TCR derives from a man aged 18 to 29 in good health. The CDR3 loop reads CASSPPGEDGQYF. The DNA of the CDR3 is TGTGCCAGCAGCCCTCCGGGGGAGGACGGGCAGTACTTC.